This T cell receptor beta chain derives from a study of beta chain features in type 1 diabetes. Study summary: Patients shared similar age, gender and cell yields with healthy donors.

Trimming at V came to 7 bases and at J to 8 bases, leaving 11 bases not matched to a gene. Germline V CDR1 and CDR2: SGHTA, FQGNSA. This CDR3 spans 14 amino acids. Reverse transcribing all isolated RNA meant expressed TCRB transcripts were sequenced. TCRdb's table, derived via immunoSEQ multiplex PCR, lists solely in-frame clones and lacks some. Among roughly 730,000 clones listed, about an eighth were seen once. Study-wide findings and caveats: Shorter TCRB CDR3s, moderately but significantly so, were found in Type 1 diabetes patients in all four CD4+ subsets. Researchers cautioned that cDNA sequencing could over-represent cells with high TCR expression. Although PCR might favor shorter templates, it would do so equally in patients and controls. HLA effects on TCRB rearrangement stayed unresolved here.

Notes on this clone: Its antigen remains unidentified.

The sample taken for sequencing was naive CD4+ T cells from blood. This TCR came from a man younger than 30 with type 1 diabetes. The rearrangement links TRBV7-2 to TRBJ1-1; TRBD1 agrees at 9 bases. CDR3 loop: CASIQQGATPEAFF. As DNA, the CDR3 is TGTGCCAGCATTCAACAGGGGGCGACGCCCGAAGCTTTCTTT.